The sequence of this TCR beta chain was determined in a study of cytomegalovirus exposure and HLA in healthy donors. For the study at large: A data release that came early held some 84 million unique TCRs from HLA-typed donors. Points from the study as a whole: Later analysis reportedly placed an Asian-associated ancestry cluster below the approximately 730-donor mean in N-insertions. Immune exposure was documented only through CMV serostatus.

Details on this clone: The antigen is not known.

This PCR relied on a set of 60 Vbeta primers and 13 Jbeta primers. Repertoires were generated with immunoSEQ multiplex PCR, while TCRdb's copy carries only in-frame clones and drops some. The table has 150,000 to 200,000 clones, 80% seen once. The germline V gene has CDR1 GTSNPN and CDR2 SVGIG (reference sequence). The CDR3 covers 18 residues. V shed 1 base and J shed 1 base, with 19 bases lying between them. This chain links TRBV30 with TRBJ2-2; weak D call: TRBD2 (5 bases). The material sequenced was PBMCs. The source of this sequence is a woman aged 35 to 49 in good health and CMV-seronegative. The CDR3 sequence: CAWSASGAFLLNTGELFF. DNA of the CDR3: TGTGCCTGGAGTGCGAGCGGAGCCTTCCTACTGAACACCGGGGAGCTGTTTTTT.